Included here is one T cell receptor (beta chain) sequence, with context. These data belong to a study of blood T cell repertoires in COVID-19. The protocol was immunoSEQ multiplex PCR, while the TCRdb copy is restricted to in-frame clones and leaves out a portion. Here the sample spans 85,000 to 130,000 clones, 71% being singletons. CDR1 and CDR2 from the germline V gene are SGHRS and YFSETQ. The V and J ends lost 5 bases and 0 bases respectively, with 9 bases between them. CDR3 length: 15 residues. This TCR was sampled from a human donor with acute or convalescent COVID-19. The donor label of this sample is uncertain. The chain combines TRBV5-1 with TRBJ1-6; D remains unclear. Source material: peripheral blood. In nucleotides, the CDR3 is TGCGCCAGCAGGGAGGCGAGCTCCTATAATTCACCCCTCCACTTT. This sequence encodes CASREASSYNSPLHF.